The 19 T cell receptor beta chains presented below share a single source sample, sequenced in a study of cytomegalovirus exposure and HLA in healthy donors. 60 Vbeta and 13 Jbeta primers were used in PCR. The data were produced by immunoSEQ multiplex PCR, yet TCRdb's version contains in-frame clones alone and is incomplete. The sample features 87,000 or so clones, with 15% in its top ten. Sequencing was done on a sample of PBMCs. All receptors derive from a man aged 50 to 60 in good health and CMV-seropositive.

The chain couples TRBV13 to TRBJ2-7; tentative D call: TRBD2 (6 bases). The CDR3 runs to 13 residues. The V and J ends lost 5 bases and 1 base respectively, with 9 bases between them. CDR1 PRHDT and CDR2 FYEKMQ come from the germline V gene (reference sequence). CDR3 in DNA: TGTGCCAGCAGCCCCGGACTATCCTACGAGCAGTACTTC. It translates to CASSPGLSYEQYF.

The J gene is TRBJ1-1, the V gene TRBV10-3; the D is unclear. This CDR3 has 16 amino acids. CDR1 is ENHRY, CDR2 SYGVKD, per germline. V was pared by 0 bases and J by 5 bases, with 16 bases between. Written as DNA, the CDR3 is TGTGCCATCAGTGAGTCTAAGGAGGGCTTCTCTACTGAAGCTTTCTTT. The encoded protein is CAISESKEGFSTEAFF.

CDR3 residues: CASSFLGGIGAEAFF. The CDR3 DNA sequence: TGTGCCAGCAGCTTTTTGGGAGGGATCGGGGCTGAAGCTTTCTTT. V gene TRBV28 combines with J gene TRBJ1-1, with D uncertain. The CDR3 sequence is 15 residues long. From germline, CDR1 is MDHEN and CDR2 SYDVKM. V lost 6 bases, J lost 6 bases, and 20 bases lay in between.

The chain links TRBV9 to TRBJ2-3, with 8 bases fitting TRBD1. Germline-derived CDR1 and CDR2 are SGDLS and YYNGEE. This CDR3 has 14 residues. Losses at the gene ends were 3 bases for V and 5 bases for J; bases not matched to a gene: 5. The CDR3 bases are TGTGCCAGCAGCGGTACAGGGGGGAGAGATACGCAGTATTTT. Its translation: CASSGTGGRDTQYF.

V usage is TRBV14 and J usage is TRBJ2-7; 8 nucleotides agree with TRBD1. The CDR3 is 17 amino acids. Unmatched junction bases numbered 9, after V lost 0 bases and J lost 2 bases. The V gene's germline CDR1 is SGHDN and CDR2 FVKESK. Here the CDR3 reads CASSQDPRRGLPYEQYV. CDR3 DNA sequence: TGTGCCAGCAGCCAAGATCCGCGCAGGGGGCTTCCCTACGAGCAGTACGTC.

The chain employs TRBV19 and TRBJ1-5; D perhaps matches TRBD1 (5 bases). Germline lookup yields CDR1 LNHDA and CDR2 SQIVND (reference sequence). The CDR3 is 14 residues long. The V and J ends lost 2 bases and 4 bases respectively, with 9 bases between them. CDR3 nucleotides: TGTGCCAGTAGTATATCGACAGCGAATCAGCCCCAGCATTTT. Translated, it gives CASSISTANQPQHF. Full variable domain (rest looked up from reference TRBV19 and TRBJ1-5): DGGITQSPKYLFRKEGQNVTLSCEQNLNHDAMYWYRQDPGQGLRLIYYSQIVNDFQKGDIAEGYSVSREKKESFPLTVTSAQKNPTAFYLCASSISTANQPQHFGDGTRLSIL.

V is TRBV11-3 and J is TRBJ2-7; D is perhaps TRBD2 (5 bases). Trimming pared 5 bases from V and 0 bases from J, leaving 14 bases between. The CDR3 totals 15 residues. CDR1 and CDR2 (germline): SGHNT, YENEEA. The chain's CDR3 is CASSHLASDSYEQYF. The CDR3 DNA reads as TGTGCCAGCAGCCACTTAGCGTCCGACTCCTACGAGCAGTACTTC.

The chain employs TRBV7-6 and TRBJ1-1; unclear D gene. Between the trimmed V and J ends, which lost 7 bases and 4 bases, there was a span of 19 bases. The CDR3 loop spans 15 amino acids. Germline CDR1 is SGHVS and CDR2 is FNYEAQ. DNA of the CDR3: TGTGCCAGCAACCCAATGGGGATGGGAGGCACTGAAGCTTTCTTT. Protein product: CASNPMGMGGTEAFF.

J is TRBJ2-3 and V is TRBV7-9; D is ambiguous. Trimming cost V 5 bases and J 4 bases, with 7 bases left between them. The CDR3 runs to 12 residues. Germline V lookup: CDR1 SEHNR, CDR2 FQNEAQ (reference sequence). CDR3 in amino acids: CASSRTADTQYF. CDR3 sequence (DNA): TGTGCCAGCAGCAGAACGGCAGATACGCAGTATTTT.

The CDR3: CASSFLASTDTQYF. CDR3 DNA: TGTGCCAGCAGTTTTCTCGCGTCCACAGATACGCAGTATTTT. This chain links TRBV27 with TRBJ2-3; D ambiguous. The CDR3 runs to 14 residues. V gave up 3 bases and J gave up 2 bases, with 9 bases separating them. Germline V gene sequence: CDR1 MNHEY, CDR2 SMNVEV (reference sequence).

The chain recombines TRBV10-3 with TRBJ1-5; TRBD1 agrees at 7 bases. The V gene's germline CDR1 is ENHRY and CDR2 SYGVKD. The CDR3 runs to 15 residues. V gave up 8 bases and J gave up 5 bases; unmatched junction bases: 12. The CDR3 DNA sequence: TGTGCCATCTCGACAGGGTACCCCTCCGATCAGCCCCAGCATTTT. Translating it yields CAISTGYPSDQPQHF.

The V call is TRBV6-5, the J call TRBJ1-2; the D gene is possibly TRBD1 (5 bases). Trimming left V 6 bases short and J 0 bases short, with 14 bases between. The CDR3 sequence is 15 residues long. Per the germline V gene, CDR1 is MNHEY and CDR2 is SVGAGI. CDR3 bases: TGTGCCAGCAGACCAACGGGGGGGGCTAACTATGGCTACACCTTC. Encoded protein: CASRPTGGANYGYTF.

The V gene is TRBV9, the J gene TRBJ1-1; D is perhaps TRBD1 (6 bases). The V end was cut by 4 bases, the J end by 5 bases, with 12 bases between. Germline CDR1 is SGDLS and CDR2 is YYNGEE. CDR3 length: 13 residues. The CDR3 DNA is TGTGCCAGCAGCCCCGGGGGGCGAACTGAAGCTTTCTTT. This translates into CASSPGGRTEAFF.

The rearrangement links TRBV5-4 to TRBJ2-1, with 8 bases that match TRBD1. The CDR3 has 17 residues. From germline, CDR1 is SGHNT and CDR2 YYREEE (reference sequence). V lost 4 bases, J lost 0 bases, and 9 bases stayed unmatched. For the CDR3, the DNA is TGTGCCAGCAGCCTCGGACAGGGCCTGAGCTCCTACAATGAGCAGTTCTTC. This codes for CASSLGQGLSSYNEQFF.

J is TRBJ2-3 and V is TRBV6-1; a weak D match, TRBD2 (5 bases). The CDR3 has 12 residues. The germline gives CDR1 MNHNS, CDR2 SASEGT. Trimming pared 5 bases from V and 5 bases from J, leaving 8 bases between. The DNA of the CDR3 is TGTGCCAGCAGTCCCGGACTAGATACGCAGTATTTT. Protein: CASSPGLDTQYF.

This rearrangement joins TRBV7-9 to TRBJ2-5, with TRBD2 identical over 12 bases. This CDR3 has 18 residues. Losses at the gene ends were 3 bases for V and 3 bases for J; bases not matched to a gene: 11. The germline V gene encodes CDR1 SEHNR and CDR2 FQNEAQ (reference sequence). CDR3 sequence (DNA): TGTGCCAGCAGCTTCCCGCGACTGCTAGCGGGAGGGGAAGAGACCCAGTACTTC. Amino acid sequence: CASSFPRLLAGGEETQYF.

The CDR3 DNA reads as TGTGCCAGCACCGTTAGCGGGAGGGCCCCCTACGAGCAGTACTTC. It specifies CASTVSGRAPYEQYF. The chain has TRBV7-2 and TRBJ2-7, with TRBD2 matching over 11 bases. V was clipped by 7 bases and J by 2 bases; unmatched bases: 7. CDR3 length: 15 amino acids. Germline CDR1 is SGHTA and CDR2 is FQGNSA.

V gene TRBV4-1 combines with J gene TRBJ1-3, with D uncertain. The germline V gene has CDR1 MGHRA and CDR2 YSYEKL. V lost 5 bases, J lost 0 bases, and 11 bases lay in between. CDR3 length equals 15 residues. CDR3 nucleotides: TGCGCCAGCAGCGCCCCCGAGAGCTCTGGAAACACCATATATTTT. It is translated as CASSAPESSGNTIYF.

The J gene is TRBJ1-5, the V gene TRBV19; perhaps TRBD1 as D (5 bases). The CDR3 has 15 residues. Per germline, CDR1 LNHDA and CDR2 SQIVND (reference sequence). V lost 10 bases to trimming and J lost 0 bases, with 16 bases between them. CDR3 DNA sequence: TGTGCCACTAAGGTAGGGGACTATAGCAATCAGCCCCAGCATTTT. This gives the protein CATKVGDYSNQPQHF.